This T cell receptor beta chain was captured by sequencing in a study of early T cells in non-severe SARS-CoV-2 infection (dated by TCRdb to 2020 to 2022). For the wider study: Because TCR sequencing was done on bulk RNA from unsorted whole blood, the alpha and beta chains could not be paired. Results the study describes overall, beyond this receptor: Matching against VDJdb was skewed toward anti-spike CD8 responses, likely underestimated virus-specific expansions, and missed private and CD4 specificities.

Taken from the germline V gene (reference sequence), the CDR1 and CDR2 loops are DFQATT and SNEGSKA. The cysteine opens and the phenylalanine closes a CDR3 of 14 amino acids. The CDR3 DNA has 42 bases and is translated from base 1. Between the V and J ends, shortened by 0 bases and 0 bases respectively, the junction contains 6 bases. To prepare the library, 5' RACE was applied. The sequencer was a NextSeq 500. Unique molecular identifiers were attached to individual cDNA molecules in the TCR library protocol so that sequencing error and PCR bias could be corrected. Sequencing covered both TCR alpha and beta chains, and within each sample the abundances of alpha and beta sequences were tightly co-correlated. The paper's data handling went like this. V gene, J gene and CDR3 annotation of TCR sequences was performed with Decombinator V4. TCRs were defined as expanded if a significant change between any two time points was detected under a Poisson model with p below 0.0001. TCR abundances were normalised to the total number of TCRs sequenced per sample and expressed as counts per million. TRAV1-2 paired with TRAJ12, TRAJ20 or TRAJ33 defined MAIT TCRs, while TRAV10 paired with TRAJ18 defined iNKT TCRs. A search of VDJdb, accessed on 1 November 2021, was run for TCRs annotated to CMV, EBV and SARS-CoV-2, with TCRs annotated for multiple antigens excluded. TCRdb redid the processing of the public reads, applying fastp at Q25 and MiXCR, and retained in-frame beta chains. Rows with one shared CDR3 protein collapse into an entry with the most common genes and DNA. These V and J calls originate from TCRdb's pipeline instead of the authors' own analysis. The sample table contains 65,000 to 95,000 distinct CDR3 sequences; only one count was recorded for 16% of them. The ten largest clonotypes hold 2.5% to 3% of the sample.

This was a case-control study nested in a cohort of healthcare workers in London, UK, who had nasopharyngeal swab PCR tests and blood samples taken every week. Healthcare workers were recruited between 23 and 31 March 2020, during the week of the UK lockdown, and were followed weekly for up to about 15 weeks. This clonotype was recorded many times. No antigen is known for it. The sample holds no much larger clone one base away, and base qualities are not on file. Material: whole blood. The chain joins TRBV20-1 to TRBJ1-5; the D gene remains uncertain. The TCR sequence derives from an adult who was a healthcare worker with PCR-confirmed SARS-CoV-2 infection or an uninfected control (not recorded which). The DNA sequence follows: TGCAGTGCTAGAGATCCCGATAGCAATCAGCCCCAGCATTTT. This encodes CSARDPDSNQPQHF.